The 21 T cell receptor beta chains below all came from one sample that was sequenced in a study of a mutant IDH1 vaccine in newly diagnosed glioma. As for time point: week 5, during vaccination. Every single dose of the vaccine, 300 ug of mutant IDH1 20-mer peptide, came with topical imiquimod. These receptors are not linked to any known antigen. Profiled with immunoSEQ multiplex PCR; TCRdb holds only in-frame clones, not every one. Among tens of thousands of clones listed, about nine tenths were seen once. The sample in question was PBMCs, obtained from a glioma patient whose treatment included an IDH1 peptide vaccine. The receptors derive from a woman between 35 and 50 years old with glioma.

The CDR3 DNA is TGTGCCAGCTCACCGACACAGGGGGCTCCTGAAGCTTTCTTT. Translating gives CASSPTQGAPEAFF. The genes are TRBV18 and TRBJ1-1; 9 nucleotides agree with TRBD1. The length of the CDR3 is 14 residues. The trim removed 3 bases at V and 6 bases at J, leaving 5 bases unmatched. In germline, CDR1 is KGHSH, CDR2 LQKENI.

The chain has TRBV27 and TRBJ1-2; no clear D. The V gene lost 5 bases and the J gene lost 6 bases, with 13 bases spanning the gap. This CDR3 spans 13 amino acids. The germline gives CDR1 MNHEY, CDR2 SMNVEV (reference sequence). CDR3 nucleotide sequence: TGTGCCAGCAGTCCGAGGACCGGGGATGGCTACACCTTC. Its protein product is CASSPRTGDGYTF.

J is TRBJ1-2 and V is TRBV4-1; D is unclear. V was trimmed by 2 bases and J by 2 bases, leaving 6 bases between them. CDR1 is MGHRA and CDR2 is YSYEKL in the germline V gene. The CDR3 is 13 residues long. CDR3 in DNA: TGCGCCAGCAGCCAACGCAGAAACTATGGCTACACCTTC. It yields the protein CASSQRRNYGYTF.

The genes are TRBV6-1 and TRBJ1-1; a possible D gene is TRBD1 (5 bases). The V gene's germline CDR1 is MNHNS and CDR2 SASEGT. CDR3 length equals 15 residues. V was trimmed by 10 bases and J by 6 bases, leaving 24 bases between them. This chain's CDR3 is CAILMSPTGVAEAFF. In DNA, the CDR3 is TGTGCCATTCTAATGTCCCCGACGGGGGTCGCTGAAGCTTTCTTT.

The CDR3 spells CASSFPGYYEQYF. CDR3 nucleotides: TGCGCCAGCAGCTTCCCAGGCTACTACGAGCAGTACTTC. The chain is built from TRBV5-1 and TRBJ2-7, with D unclear. CDR3 length: 13 amino acids. Germline V gives CDR1 SGHRS, CDR2 YFSETQ. V was pared by 2 bases and J by 3 bases, with 9 bases between.

This chain uses TRBV27 with TRBJ1-2; 11 bases align to TRBD1. CDR3 length: 14 residues. Germline loops: CDR1 MNHEY, CDR2 SMNVEV (reference sequence). The V gene end was trimmed by 7 bases and the J gene end by 5 bases; junction bases not matched to a gene: 6. The CDR3 here is CASKADRGQYGYTF. CDR3 nucleotide sequence: TGTGCCAGCAAGGCGGACAGGGGGCAATATGGCTACACCTTC.

The rearrangement joins TRBV25-1 to TRBJ2-5; no reliable D call. Germline V CDR1 and CDR2: MGHDK, SYGVNS. V gave up 5 bases and J gave up 2 bases, with 12 bases separating them. The CDR3 has 14 amino acids. CDR3 protein: CASSPQTKQETQYF. DNA for the CDR3: TGTGCCAGCAGTCCGCAGACAAAGCAAGAGACCCAGTACTTC.

This clone was detected once. The chain couples TRBV29-1 to TRBJ2-7; D is perhaps TRBD1 (6 bases). The CDR3 sequence is 14 residues long. Germline V gives CDR1 SQVTM, CDR2 ANQGSEA. Between the trimmed V and J ends, which lost 7 bases and 2 bases, there was a span of 18 bases. For the CDR3, the DNA is TGCAGCGCCGCCCCTAGACAGGCCCCCTACGAGCAGTACTTC. Amino acids: CSAAPRQAPYEQYF.

A single count supports this clone. At one end, the junction sequence differs from germline, possibly due to a read error. The chain recombines TRBV6-1 with TRBJ2-7, with TRBD1 matching 9 bases. The CDR3 covers 15 residues. Germline values: CDR1 MNHNS, CDR2 SASEGT. The CDR3 sequence is CASSEAGTGSSEQYF. DNA of the CDR3: TGTGCCAGCAGTGAAGCAGGGACAGGGTCCTCCGAGCAGTACTTC.

The rearrangement links TRBV29-1 to TRBJ2-3, with 7 nucleotides matching TRBD2. Germline trimming cut 4 bases from V and 3 bases from J; bases unmatched to any gene: 4. Germline CDR1 is SQVTM and CDR2 is ANQGSEA. The CDR3 runs to 13 residues. The CDR3 nucleotides are TGCAGCGTTGGGACTAGTCGTACAGATACGCAGTATTTT. Amino acids: CSVGTSRTDTQYF.

The J gene is TRBJ2-3, the V gene TRBV7-2; perhaps TRBD2 as D (6 bases). The V gene's germline CDR1 is SGHTA and CDR2 FQGNSA. V lost 4 bases and J 0 bases, leaving 17 bases between the germline ends. The CDR3 sequence is 17 residues long. CDR3 region: CASSWRWGGISTDTQYF. The CDR3 DNA follows: TGTGCCAGCAGCTGGCGCTGGGGCGGGATTAGCACAGATACGCAGTATTTT.

The rearrangement links TRBV5-6 to TRBJ2-1; D is uncertain. The CDR3 consists of 14 residues. Trimming cost V 2 bases and J 8 bases, with 14 bases left between them. In germline, CDR1 is SGHDT, CDR2 YYEEEE. This CDR3 reads CASSFGLFRDEQFF. The CDR3 DNA sequence: TGTGCCAGCAGCTTCGGGTTGTTTCGCGATGAGCAGTTCTTC. The full variable domain, its missing parts supplied by reference TRBV5-6 and TRBJ2-1, is DAGVTQSPTHLIKTRGQQVTLRCSPKSGHDTVSWYQQALGQGPQFIFQYYEEEERQRGNFPDRFSGHQFPNYSSELNVNALLLGDSALYLCASSFGLFRDEQFFGPGTRLTVL.

The chain joins TRBV30 to TRBJ2-7; the match to TRBD2 covers 10 bases. Germline V lookup: CDR1 GTSNPN, CDR2 SVGIG (reference sequence). With V trimmed by 2 bases and J by 2 bases, 6 bases remained unmatched. This CDR3 is built from 15 residues. CDR3 sequence reads: CAWSSLSGRAYEQYF. The CDR3 bases are TGTGCCTGGAGTTCACTCAGCGGGAGGGCCTACGAGCAGTACTTC.

The chain links TRBV7-2 to TRBJ2-7, with D possibly matching TRBD2 (7 bases). Germline values: CDR1 SGHTA, CDR2 FQGNSA. This CDR3 has 15 residues. Trimming removed 5 bases at V and 3 bases at J, with 17 bases between. The DNA for the CDR3 is TGTGCCAGCAGCCTGGGGGGGGCAGCCCTCTACGAGCAGTACTTC. Its translation is CASSLGGAALYEQYF.

The chain recombines TRBV5-5 with TRBJ2-3; 8 bases are a match to TRBD2. The V segment lost 4 bases and the J segment 5 bases; nucleotides outside the gene matches: 6. CDR1 is SGHKS and CDR2 is YYEKEE in the germline V gene (reference sequence). CDR3 length: 14 amino acids. The CDR3 is CASSQRTSLDTQYF. CDR3 sequence (DNA): TGTGCCAGCAGCCAAAGGACTAGCTTAGATACGCAGTATTTT.

The chain combines TRBV10-1 with TRBJ1-5, with 8 bases matching TRBD1. Germline assignment: CDR1 WNHNN and CDR2 SYGVQD (reference sequence). The CDR3 has 18 residues. V shed 4 bases and J 4 bases; nucleotides not matched to a gene: 15. The CDR3 reads CASSGPRTGRSGNQPQHF. CDR3 bases: TGCGCCAGCAGTGGCCCCAGGACAGGGAGATCTGGAAATCAGCCCCAGCATTTT.

The V call is TRBV19, the J call TRBJ1-2; unclear D gene. V was pared by 5 bases and J by 5 bases, with 12 bases between. The length of the CDR3 is 13 residues. The germline V gene has CDR1 LNHDA and CDR2 SQIVND (reference sequence). The CDR3 DNA reads as TGTGCCAGTAGTGAAGGGCGGGGATATGGCTACACCTTC. It codes for CASSEGRGYGYTF.

The chain joins TRBV4-1 to TRBJ1-4; D not resolved. Trimming took 7 bases from V and 11 from J, leaving 20 bases between them. Germline CDR1 MGHRA, CDR2 YSYEKL. The CDR3 is made up of 14 amino acids. As DNA, the CDR3 is TGCGCCAGCACCACTAGGACGGCCGCTGAGAAACTGTTTTTT. Its translation: CASTTRTAAEKLFF.

This chain links TRBV5-6 with TRBJ1-1; possibly TRBD1 for D (6 bases). With 0 bases removed from V and 10 bases from J, the gap between germline ends came to 13 bases. Germline CDR1 reads SGHDT; CDR2 reads YYEEEE. This CDR3 spans 13 amino acids. In DNA form, the CDR3 reads TGTGCCAGCAGCTTGGAAAGGGGGGGGAGAGCTTTCTTT. Protein product: CASSLERGGRAFF.

The chain carries TRBV11-2 and TRBJ2-7; 10 nucleotides line up with TRBD1. V was clipped by 5 bases and J by 3 bases; unmatched bases: 7. The CDR3 length is 15 residues. Germline values: CDR1 SGHAT, CDR2 FQNNGV. The CDR3 DNA reads TGTGCCAGCAGCATGCCGGGACAGGGGAACTACGAGCAGTACTTC. Amino acid sequence: CASSMPGQGNYEQYF.

This sequence joins TRBV6-1 and TRBJ2-7, with D tentatively TRBD1 (5 bases). CDR3 length: 12 amino acids. Trimming removed 4 bases from V and 5 bases from J, with 9 bases in between. CDR1 MNHNS and CDR2 SASEGT come from the germline V gene. The CDR3 loop is CASSVTRDEQYF. The CDR3 DNA sequence: TGTGCCAGCAGTGTGACCAGGGACGAGCAGTACTTC.